One sample yielded the 21 T cell receptor beta chains listed below, sequenced in a study of beta chain features in type 1 diabetes. Study findings and constraints: Patients with Type 1 diabetes showed moderately but significantly shorter TCRB CDR3s in all four CD4+ subsets.

cDNA synthesis used the whole RNA isolate, giving expressed TCRB sequences. Produced via immunoSEQ multiplex PCR; TCRdb's table is partial and in-frame only. The sample lists about 160,000 clones, almost 8% occurring once. Their antigen targets remain unknown. The specimen was central memory CD4+ T cells from blood. These receptors were taken from a man aged 18 to 29 with type 1 diabetes.

This clone was observed a few times. The chain uses TRBV11-2 and TRBJ2-2; D might be TRBD1 (5 bases). Trimming removed 0 bases at V and 3 bases at J, with 8 bases between. This CDR3 is 15 amino acids long. Germline CDR1 SGHAT, CDR2 FQNNGV. CDR3 coding DNA: TGTGCCAGCAGCTTAGATGGGGCGGACACCGGGGAGCTGTTTTTT. It yields the protein CASSLDGADTGELFF.

This clone has just a few counts. Other DNA sequences from this sample encode an identical CDR3 as well. The rearrangement links TRBV19 to TRBJ1-1; 8 bases agree with TRBD1. The germline CDR1 and CDR2 sequences are LNHDA and SQIVND (reference sequence). The CDR3 is 13 residues long. V trimming: 5 bases; J trimming: 2 bases; junction bases outside the gene matches: 1. Here the CDR3 reads CASSGQGNTEAFF. CDR3 coding DNA: TGTGCCAGTAGTGGACAGGGAAACACTGAAGCTTTCTTT.

This clone appeared a few times. The V call is TRBV4-2, the J call TRBJ2-6; tentatively, D is TRBD1 (6 bases). Germline assignment: CDR1 LGHNA and CDR2 YNFKEQ. Trimming stripped 0 bases from V and 0 bases from J, with 15 bases between. CDR3 length: 19 amino acids. CDR3 sequence: CASSQDEGHKDSGANVLTF. CDR3 nucleotides: TGTGCCAGCAGCCAAGATGAGGGACACAAAGACTCTGGGGCCAACGTCCTGACTTTC.

This clone was detected only a few times. The chain has TRBV6-6 and TRBJ1-1; D is possibly TRBD1 (5 bases). With 2 bases removed from V and 7 bases from J, the gap between germline ends came to 14 bases. The CDR3 is 14 amino acids. Looked up from germline, CDR1 is MNHNY and CDR2 is SVGAGI (reference sequence). The CDR3 loop reads CASSYGGAGGEAFF. The CDR3 bases are TGTGCCAGCAGTTACGGAGGGGCGGGGGGTGAAGCTTTCTTT.

The chain carries TRBV10-3 and TRBJ1-1, with 7 bases matching TRBD1. CDR3 length equals 15 residues. J lost 0 bases, V lost 5 bases, and 6 bases had no gene match. CDR1 ENHRY and CDR2 SYGVKD come from the germline V gene. The CDR3 here is CAISPQTGLNTEAFF. The CDR3 coding sequence is TGTGCCATCAGTCCCCAGACAGGGTTGAACACTGAAGCTTTCTTT.

This chain uses TRBV7-2 with TRBJ2-3; TRBD1 agrees at 10 bases. Germline CDR1 reads SGHTA; CDR2 reads FQGNSA. CDR3 size: 17 residues. Trimming cost V 8 bases and J 1 base; bases outside gene matches: 12. CDR3 sequence: CASELGTGTGGTDTQYF. Here the CDR3 DNA reads TGTGCCAGCGAGCTGGGGACGGGGACAGGGGGCACAGATACGCAGTATTTT.

The chain employs TRBV19 and TRBJ1-5, with TRBD1 matching over 9 bases. CDR1 and CDR2 from the germline V gene are LNHDA and SQIVND (reference sequence). The CDR3 spans 15 residues. V shed 6 bases and J 11 bases; nucleotides not matched to a gene: 14. This chain's CDR3 is CASSSGGQGSRSQHF. The DNA of the CDR3 is TGTGCCAGTAGCTCCGGGGGACAGGGCAGTCGATCCCAGCATTTT.

This clone was picked up a small number of times. This chain joins TRBV5-1 and TRBJ2-7; a possible D gene is TRBD1 (6 bases). The V gene's germline CDR1 is SGHRS and CDR2 YFSETQ. The CDR3 length is 14 residues. The V end lost 7 bases, the J end lost 1 base, and 15 bases lay between the germline ends. The CDR3 DNA is TGCGCCAGCGCCACAGGGACCACTTCCTACGAGCAGTACTTC. It translates to CASATGTTSYEQYF. Full variable domain (rest looked up from reference TRBV5-1 and TRBJ2-7): KAGVTQTPRYLIKTRGQQVTLSCSPISGHRSVSWYQQTPGQGLQFLFEYFSETQRNKGNFPGRFSGRQFSNSRSEMNVSTLELGDSALYLCASATGTTSYEQYFGPGTRLTVT.

This CDR3 reads CASSVEGRGGYNEQFF. The DNA of the CDR3 is TGTGCCAGCAGCGTAGAAGGTCGGGGAGGCTACAATGAGCAGTTCTTC. The chain joins TRBV9 to TRBJ2-1; possible D gene TRBD2, 6 bases. Germline V CDR1 and CDR2: SGDLS, YYNGEE. Trimming took 0 bases from V and 3 from J, leaving 13 bases between them. The CDR3 is 16 amino acids.

V usage is TRBV19 and J usage is TRBJ2-3; D is unresolved. V was cut by 6 bases and J by 0 bases, with 7 bases left in between. The germline gives CDR1 LNHDA, CDR2 SQIVND (reference sequence). The CDR3 runs to 13 residues. As DNA, the CDR3 is TGTGCCAGTAGAGTGACTAGCACAGATACGCAGTATTTT. Its translation is CASRVTSTDTQYF.

This clone was found a few times. CDR3 sequence: CASSVSTSSYNEQFF. The CDR3 DNA is TGTGCCAGTAGCGTTAGTACGTCCTCCTACAATGAGCAGTTCTTC. The chain is built from TRBV19 and TRBJ2-1; D not certain. The germline V gene encodes CDR1 LNHDA and CDR2 SQIVND (reference sequence). This CDR3 region has 15 residues. The V end was cut by 6 bases, the J end by 0 bases, with 12 bases between.

This clone was seen a few times. The V call is TRBV4-3, the J call TRBJ2-2; 16 nucleotides agree with TRBD2. The V gene end was trimmed by 2 bases and the J gene end by 4 bases; junction bases not matched to a gene: 13. The CDR3 sequence is 21 residues long. Germline values: CDR1 LGHNA, CDR2 YSLEER. CDR3 sequence reads: CASSQWFGGTSGGAATGELFF. CDR3 DNA sequence: TGCGCCAGCAGCCAATGGTTTGGGGGGACTAGCGGGGGGGCCGCCACCGGGGAGCTGTTTTTT.

The chain has TRBV27 and TRBJ2-5, with 7 bases fitting TRBD2. The germline V gene encodes CDR1 MNHEY and CDR2 SMNVEV (reference sequence). With V trimmed by 7 bases and J by 5 bases, 10 bases remained unmatched. The CDR3 has 14 residues. The CDR3 DNA reads TGTGCCAGCATGATCTTGGGGGGGAGCGAGACCCAGTACTTC. Its protein product is CASMILGGSETQYF.

Written as DNA, the CDR3 is TGTGCCAGCAGCTTACCCCGGGAGACCCAGTACTTC. Amino acids: CASSLPRETQYF. The chain recombines TRBV7-8 with TRBJ2-5; no firm D call. The CDR3 has 12 amino acids. V lost 2 bases, J lost 5 bases, and 6 bases lay in between. The germline V gene encodes CDR1 SGHVS and CDR2 FQNEAQ.

The sample holds many counts of this clone. The chain is built from TRBV14 and TRBJ2-1, with D uncertain. CDR1 SGHDN and CDR2 FVKESK come from the germline V gene. CDR3 length: 13 amino acids. V lost 2 bases and J lost 4, with 6 bases in between. CDR3 sequence reads: CASSQTVYNEQFF. In nucleotides, the CDR3 is TGTGCCAGCAGCCAAACAGTATACAATGAGCAGTTCTTC.

The CDR3 DNA is TGTGCCAGCAGCTTGCTCGGACTAGCGGCGCAAGAGACCCAGTACTTC. Amino acid sequence: CASSLLGLAAQETQYF. V gene TRBV5-6 combines with J gene TRBJ2-5, with 10 bases fitting TRBD2. This CDR3 contains 16 residues. Germline V lookup: CDR1 SGHDT, CDR2 YYEEEE. The V and J ends lost 1 base and 2 bases, in that order; junction bases with no gene match: 5.

This chain links TRBV27 with TRBJ1-2; D unresolved. V was trimmed by 0 bases and J by 4 bases, leaving 15 bases between them. The V gene's germline CDR1 is MNHEY and CDR2 SMNVEV (reference sequence). This CDR3 has 16 amino acids. The CDR3 bases are TGTGCCAGCAGTTTATCTAGCCCACCGGGATCCTATGGCTACACCTTC. It encodes CASSLSSPPGSYGYTF.

This chain uses TRBV4-1 with TRBJ2-3; weak D call: TRBD1 (6 bases). This CDR3 has 14 residues. V was trimmed by 2 bases and J by 5 bases, leaving 11 bases between them. In germline, CDR1 is MGHRA, CDR2 YSYEKL. This chain's CDR3 is CASSQQQGGDTQYF. The CDR3 DNA reads as TGCGCCAGCAGCCAACAACAGGGCGGAGATACGCAGTATTTT.

This clone was recorded a few times. J is TRBJ2-1 and V is TRBV10-3; 10 positions match TRBD2. Germline lookup yields CDR1 ENHRY and CDR2 SYGVKD. V gave up 7 bases and J gave up 6 bases; unmatched junction bases: 6. The CDR3 contains 14 residues. CDR3 nucleotides: TGTGCCATCACACCTAGCGGGAGCGCCAATGAGCAGTTCTTC. Translating gives CAITPSGSANEQFF.

This clone was seen a handful of times. This chain uses TRBV27 with TRBJ1-4; 8 nucleotides agree with TRBD1. This CDR3 is built from 14 residues. With V trimmed by 2 bases and J by 6 bases, 2 bases remained unmatched. Germline assignment: CDR1 MNHEY and CDR2 SMNVEV (reference sequence). CDR3 in DNA: TGTGCCAGCAGTTTACAGGGGGCGGATGAAAAACTGTTTTTT. Its protein product is CASSLQGADEKLFF.

This clone was seen a handful of times. The same CDR3 also results from other DNA sequences found in this sample. CDR3 coding DNA: TGTGCCAGTAGTACGCCGGGACAGGGGCCCGATACGCAGTATTTT. It translates to CASSTPGQGPDTQYF. This chain joins TRBV19 and TRBJ2-3; 10 bases match TRBD1. The CDR3 length is 15 residues. The ends lost 4 bases at V and 6 bases at J; junction bases unmatched: 7. CDR1 LNHDA and CDR2 SQIVND come from the germline V gene (reference sequence).